The rows below give T cell receptor beta chains drawn from one sample of a study of tumor-infiltrating lymphocytes in primary liver carcinoma. From the multiplex PCR reads, TCRdb called clonotypes with MiXCR, one entry per CDR3 protein. Of some 200,000 distinct CDR3 sequences in the sample, less than 75% were seen once. The source material was peripheral blood. The receptors originated from a woman aged 60-70 years with primary liver carcinoma and hepatitis B virus infection. Each CDR3 is given with its conserved first and last residue.

TRBV7-2,CVSSPKVELFF
TRBV6-6,CVSTPTGGFTEAFF
TRBV11-3,CASSLPKGQQYF
TRBV5-4,CASSPVWAGTGELFF
TRBV29-1,CSVESGVGANTGELFF
TRBV11-3,CACSLASYNEQFF
TRBV28,CASFSRRQANTGELFF
TRBV6-5,CASGCSLLAGHTDTQYF
TRBV11-2,CESSSTTGGGYGYTF
TRBV4-1,CACSILGIRNTGELFF
TRBV6-1,CASSENPVRGRSWANVLTF
TRBV29-1,CSAYGGPPEIQYF
TRBV5-1,CASSPGYGQGPFRDGYTF
TRBV5-1,CASSLWGQGTYEQYF
TRBV4-1,CASSQVLIGTTYEQYF
TRBV5-4,CASSLHSGGDSPLHF
TRBV11-2,CASNLGSGSTSYIQYF
TRBV7-9,CASILSAGLAGGETQYF
TRBV12-3/TRBV12-4,CASSLLHQPQHF
TRBV4-2,CASSQESYRFNYGYSF
TRBV7-9,CASRRGLVYGYTF
TRBV7-9,CASSSLAGVLDNEQFF
TRBV11-3,CASSSWSLDMGTDTKYF
TRBV29-1,CNAGLAEQLF
TRBV12-3/TRBV12-4,CTSSQNRASNYGYTF
TRBV6-1,CASSEASGSYNEQFF
TRBV6-6,CDSSYSDASGANVLTF
TRBV5-8,CPSSSSAGETQYF
TRBV11-2,CASSLGQGLADTHYF
TRBV6-6,CASSQVRGEAVGELFF
TRBV7-2,CASGGTPQETQYF
TRBV12-3/TRBV12-4,CASSLGGPEAFF
TRBV11-2,CASSPSSYDRYF
TRBV20-1,CSPRDWVDTGELLF
TRBV30,CGWSSPETQYF
TRBV28,CASSLRRSGRAKNIQYF
TRBV11-1,CARWSGSSYNEQFF
TRBV29-1,CSVDLGVDTQYF
TRBV12-3/TRBV12-4,CASIRDRGGEQFF
TRBV28,CASRSGELIF
TRBV11-2,CASSLDLAGGGGYF
TRBV11-2,CVNSQAGETQYF
TRBV5-4,CASSLVGTSYNEQFF
TRBV6-4,CASSANWDVGETQYF
TRBV2,CASNAGLGISGNTIYF
TRBV7-9,CASSLGRVGPLTFF
TRBV6-1,CASSQLEGLTTDRQYF
TRBV7-8,CASSLAGSTVYGHTF
TRBV6-5,CASSYRGHGSTDTQYF
TRBV18,CASSPVGQPNTEAFF
TRBV13,CASSLTEPRELFF
TRBV5-1,CAGSSPGTNQPQHF